Listed below are T cell receptor beta chains from one sample, sequenced in a study of T cell responses to AZD1222 COVID-19 vaccine. Produced via immunoSEQ multiplex PCR; TCRdb's table is partial and in-frame only. The sample yields about 72,000 clones, roughly nine tenths seen once. Sequenced material: peripheral blood, taken 28 days after the second AZD1222 dose. These receptor sequences come from an adult who received the AZD1222 COVID-19 vaccine. Each CDR3 is given with its conserved first and last residue. A D gene is named only where the DNA matches it firmly. Clone size is given for some rows only: seen once, a few or many times, or a class if the clone is expanded.

DNA,CDR3,D,V,J,size
TGTGCCAGCAGCCTGGGGACTAGCGGGAGTTATGAGCAGTTCTTC,CASSLGTSGSYEQFF,TRBD2,TRBV11-3,TRBJ2-1,NA
TGTGCCAGCAGCCCATTATTCCGTAATGAAAAACTGTTTTTT,CASSPLFRNEKLFF,NA,TRBV3-1/TRBV3-2,TRBJ1-4,NA
TGTGCCAGCAGTTACTATGGACTAGCGAGAGGAGGAGAGCAGTACTTC,CASSYYGLARGGEQYF,TRBD2,TRBV6-5,TRBJ2-7,NA
TGTGCCAGCAGCTTAACTAGCGGGAGCTCCTACAATGAGCAGTTCTTC,CASSLTSGSSYNEQFF,TRBD2,TRBV5-5,TRBJ2-1,NA
TGTGCCAGTAGTATTCATGATAGCAATCAGCCCCAGCATTTT,CASSIHDSNQPQHF,NA,TRBV19,TRBJ1-5,NA
TGTGCTAGTGGTTTGTCGTGGGATGAGCAGTTCTTC,CASGLSWDEQFF,NA,TRBV12-5,TRBJ2-1,NA
TGTGCCAGTAAAGGGGACACTGAAGCTTTCTTT,CASKGDTEAFF,NA,TRBV27,TRBJ1-1,NA
TGCGCCAGCAGCCCACCCTCGATCGAGCAGTTCTTC,CASSPPSIEQFF,NA,TRBV5-1,TRBJ2-1,NA
TGTGCCAGCTCATCACAGGGGGCTTCGCAGTATTTT,CASSSQGASQYF,TRBD1,TRBV18,TRBJ2-3,NA
TGTGCCAGCAGCCGGGAGGGGGTAGCGAACAATGAGCAGTTCTTC,CASSREGVANNEQFF,TRBD2,TRBV7-6,TRBJ2-1,NA
TGTGCCAGCAGCGGACTGGCTAGCGTTCCCAATGAGCAGTTCTTC,CASSGLASVPNEQFF,NA,TRBV7-9,TRBJ2-1,NA
TGTGCCAGCAGCTTAGCGCACGAGGGTACCCATGAGCAGTTCTTC,CASSLAHEGTHEQFF,NA,TRBV7-9,TRBJ2-1,NA
TGTGCCACCAGTGACGGGGGAAGCAATCAGCCCCAGCATTTT,CATSDGGSNQPQHF,NA,TRBV24-1,TRBJ1-5,once
TGCAGCGTTGTAGTGGGAGTAACAGATACGCAGTATTTT,CSVVVGVTDTQYF,NA,TRBV29-1,TRBJ2-3,NA
TGCGCCAGCAGCCAAGTAACGGGTCCTCCGTCCACAGATACGCAGTATTTT,CASSQVTGPPSTDTQYF,NA,TRBV4-1,TRBJ2-3,once
TGCGCCAGCAGCTCCCTGGGAGGCGGCGAGCAGTACTTC,CASSSLGGGEQYF,NA,TRBV4-1,TRBJ2-7,few
TGTGCCAGCAGTCCCCTGATGGCAGTTACAGGAAACACCATATATTTT,CASSPLMAVTGNTIYF,NA,TRBV28,TRBJ1-3,once
TGTGCCAGCAGTTACTCGGACCGATTTCGCGGAAACACCATATATTTT,CASSYSDRFRGNTIYF,NA,TRBV6-5,TRBJ1-3,NA
TGCAGCGTTGATGCACACAGCAGGCCAGGGGAGACCCAGTACTTC,CSVDAHSRPGETQYF,NA,TRBV29-1,TRBJ2-5,once
TGTGCCAGCTCAGGACTAGCGGGAGGGGCATCCGAGCAGTACTTC,CASSGLAGGASEQYF,TRBD2,TRBV18,TRBJ2-7,NA
TGTGCCAGCCGAAGACAGGGAAGTCAGCCCCAGCATTTT,CASRRQGSQPQHF,TRBD1,TRBV6-5,TRBJ1-5,NA
TGCGCCAGCAGTGGTCTCTCTGGGGGGTACGAGCAGTACTTC,CASSGLSGGYEQYF,NA,TRBV10-2,TRBJ2-7,once
TGTGCCAGCAGTAAGACAGTGAACACTGAAGCTTTCTTT,CASSKTVNTEAFF,NA,TRBV12-3/TRBV12-4,TRBJ1-1,NA